The clone carrying this TCR beta chain has only a few counts. Its antigen is still unknown. The V end lost 0 bases, the J end lost 2 bases, and 11 bases lay between the germline ends. The CDR3 extends over 15 amino acids. CDR1 SGHDT and CDR2 YYEEEE come from the germline V gene. Everyone who donated was a healthy bone marrow donor. PCR employed 60 Vbeta and 13 Jbeta primers. Profiling relied on immunoSEQ multiplex PCR, and the TCRdb table lists in-frame clones only, not all of them. The data show about 160,000 clones, with roughly 85% seen just once and around 1.3% held by the top ten. This entry belongs to a study of cytomegalovirus exposure and HLA in healthy donors. Study-wide results and caveats: Roughly even sequencing depth across donors was the assumption behind the presence/absence analyses. Rarity marked most TCR sequences, yet some public TCRs occurred in many donors.

The chain has TRBV5-6 and TRBJ1-2; possibly TRBD1 for D (5 bases). The sample consisted of PBMCs. This clonotype was obtained from a woman between 45 and 60 years old in good health and CMV-seronegative. Here the CDR3 reads CASSLEGKPNYGYTF. DNA for the CDR3: TGTGCCAGCAGCTTGGAGGGGAAGCCAAACTATGGCTACACCTTC. Full variable domain (outside the CDR3, taken from reference TRBV5-6 and TRBJ1-2): DAGVTQSPTHLIKTRGQQVTLRCSPKSGHDTVSWYQQALGQGPQFIFQYYEEEERQRGNFPDRFSGHQFPNYSSELNVNALLLGDSALYLCASSLEGKPNYGYTFGSGTRLTVV.